A single sample gave rise to the 9 T cell receptor beta chains below, sequenced in a study of shared clonotypes between healthy human individuals. Assay used: immunoSEQ multiplex PCR; TCRdb lists only in-frame clones, some missing. The repertoire holds 650,000 to 700,000 clones, with about nine tenths as singletons. Sequenced: memory CD8+ T cells from PBMCs. Subset denoted: CD45RO+ cells pooled with CCR7-negative TemRA cells. The receptors shown here come from a man aged 18 to 29 in good health. Some clones in this sample may be carry-over from other donors' samples.

The chain links TRBV4-1 to TRBJ1-1; no definite D call. The V end lost 1 base, the J end lost 8 bases, and 11 bases lay between the germline ends. The CDR3 has 13 amino acids. Germline assignment: CDR1 MGHRA and CDR2 YSYEKL. The CDR3 sequence is CASSQVGEGEAFF. The CDR3 region has the DNA TGCGCCAGCAGCCAAGTCGGGGAGGGAGAAGCTTTCTTT.

The chain combines TRBV19 with TRBJ1-5; 8 bases agree with TRBD1. The germline V gene has CDR1 LNHDA and CDR2 SQIVND (reference sequence). The V gene end was trimmed by 3 bases and the J gene end by 1 base; junction bases not matched to a gene: 11. The CDR3 extends over 18 amino acids. The CDR3: CASSIGRGLLWSNQPQHF. In nucleotides, the CDR3 is TGTGCCAGTAGTATCGGCAGGGGGCTCTTATGGAGCAATCAGCCCCAGCATTTT. Filled out from reference TRBV19 and TRBJ1-5, the complete variable domain reads DGGITQSPKYLFRKEGQNVTLSCEQNLNHDAMYWYRQDPGQGLRLIYYSQIVNDFQKGDIAEGYSVSREKKESFPLTVTSAQKNPTAFYLCASSIGRGLLWSNQPQHFGDGTRLSIL.

V gene TRBV29-1 combines with J gene TRBJ2-7; D not certain. CDR3 length: 13 amino acids. Germline V gives CDR1 SQVTM, CDR2 ANQGSEA. Trimming left V 6 bases short and J 5 bases short, with 17 bases between. The CDR3 region has the DNA TGCAGCGTGCGCAGACTCACCTCTCACGAGCAGTACTTC. Its protein is CSVRRLTSHEQYF.

The rearrangement links TRBV4-1 to TRBJ2-1, with D possibly TRBD2 on 5 matching bases. CDR1 and CDR2 from the germline V gene are MGHRA and YSYEKL. The CDR3 is 14 residues long. Trimming removed 2 bases at V and 7 bases at J, with 12 bases between. The CDR3 DNA reads as TGCGCCAGCAGCCAACGTCGGGGTAGAAATGAGCAGTTCTTC. Translating it yields CASSQRRGRNEQFF.

V is TRBV6-5 and J is TRBJ2-1, with D tentatively TRBD2 (6 bases). The CDR3 has 11 amino acids. Germline V gene lookup returns CDR1 MNHEY and CDR2 SVGAGI. Trimming removed 6 bases from V and 13 bases from J, with 13 bases in between. CDR3 amino acids: CASRGGPGQFF. The CDR3 coding sequence is TGTGCCAGCAGGGGGGGACCAGGCCAGTTCTTC.

The chain joins TRBV5-8 to TRBJ2-7, with TRBD1 matching over 9 bases. The junction had 18 bases not matched to a gene; V was cut back by 2 bases and J by 3 bases. The germline gives CDR1 SGHTS, CDR2 YDEGEE. The CDR3 runs to 19 residues. The CDR3 loop is CASSFLGRFMGQGDYEQYF. DNA for the CDR3: TGTGCCAGCAGCTTTTTGGGCAGGTTTATGGGACAGGGTGACTACGAGCAGTACTTC.

The V call is TRBV5-1, the J call TRBJ1-4; D might be TRBD1 (6 bases). Germline loops: CDR1 SGHRS, CDR2 YFSETQ. The CDR3 runs to 14 residues. V shed 2 bases and J shed 3 bases, with 8 bases lying between them. The CDR3 protein is CASSFGQPNEKLFF. The CDR3, as DNA: TGCGCCAGCAGCTTCGGACAGCCTAATGAAAAACTGTTTTTT.

This chain joins TRBV29-1 and TRBJ2-7; tentative D call: TRBD1 (5 bases). The germline CDR1 and CDR2 sequences are SQVTM and ANQGSEA. The CDR3 loop spans 13 amino acids. Trimming left V 1 base short and J 7 bases short, with 14 bases between. The CDR3 here is CSVEGTWVGEQYF. The CDR3 DNA is TGCAGCGTTGAAGGGACATGGGTCGGGGAGCAGTACTTC.

Written as DNA, the CDR3 is TGTGCCAGCAGCTTTTTAGCGGGACGGGATACGCAGTATTTT. This sequence encodes CASSFLAGRDTQYF. The chain has TRBV7-9 and TRBJ2-3; 8 bases agree with TRBD2. The J segment lost 6 bases and the V segment lost 3 bases, leaving 5 bases of the junction unmatched. This CDR3 contains 14 residues. Germline V gene data show CDR1 as SEHNR and CDR2 as FQNEAQ (reference sequence).